A selection of T cell receptor beta chains follows, all from one sample in a study of T cells in localized non-small cell lung cancer. Produced via immunoSEQ multiplex PCR; TCRdb's table is partial and in-frame only. The sample lists roughly 1,700 clones; approximately 24% were seen once. Sequenced here: normal lung tissue next to the tumor, sampled before any cancer treatment. These receptors originate from a female donor older than 55 with stage II squamous cell lung carcinoma. Both conserved end residues are part of each CDR3. D genes are given only for firm matches. Rows give clone size only sometimes, using once, few, many, or a class for an expanded clone.

size	J	D	V	CDR3	DNA
.	TRBJ1-1	TRBD1	TRBV11-3	CASSKWDRNTEAFF	TGTGCCAGCAGCAAGTGGGACAGGAACACTGAAGCTTTCTTT
few	TRBJ1-1	TRBD1	TRBV11-3	CASRMDRGRTEAFF	TGTGCCAGCAGGATGGACAGGGGGCGAACTGAAGCTTTCTTT
few	TRBJ2-7	.	TRBV9	CASSVLGEAYEQYF	TGTGCCAGCAGCGTACTTGGGGAGGCCTACGAGCAGTACTTC
large	TRBJ1-2	.	TRBV9	CASKATSSYGYTF	TGTGCCAGCAAGGCTACCTCCAGCTATGGCTACACCTTC
few	TRBJ1-5	.	TRBV19	CASSAVLAATNSNQPQHF	TGTGCCAGTAGTGCCGTCCTGGCAGCTACGAATAGCAATCAGCCCCAGCATTTT
medium-sized	TRBJ1-2	.	TRBV28	CASSLSQGGSYGYTF	TGTGCCAGCAGTTTATCTCAGGGTGGCAGCTATGGCTACACCTTC
few	TRBJ1-1	.	TRBV30	CAWSDLNTEAFF	TGTGCCTGGAGTGACTTAAACACTGAAGCTTTCTTT
medium-sized	TRBJ1-2	.	TRBV9	CASSVAAGATYGYTF	TGTGCCAGCAGCGTAGCTGCGGGGGCGACCTATGGCTACACCTTC
.	TRBJ2-6	TRBD2	TRBV7-6	CASTFPGGPGANVLTF	TGTGCCAGCACCTTCCCGGGAGGGCCTGGGGCCAACGTCCTGACTTTC
few	TRBJ1-1	TRBD1	TRBV19	CASSMEGDRGDTEAFF	TGTGCCAGTAGTATGGAGGGGGACAGGGGGGACACTGAAGCTTTCTTT
.	TRBJ2-5	.	TRBV9	CASSGPVSETQYF	TGTGCCAGCAGCGGCCCGGTTTCGGAGACCCAGTACTTC
.	TRBJ1-5	.	TRBV19	CASSIVGATGNQPQHF	TGTGCCAGTAGTATAGTAGGGGCGACGGGGAATCAGCCCCAGCATTTT
medium-sized	TRBJ1-5	TRBD1	TRBV7-2	CASSLAEGGDRGTVSNQPQHF	TGTGCCAGCAGCTTAGCGGAGGGGGGTGACAGGGGCACTGTTAGCAATCAGCCCCAGCATTTT